Detailed here is one TCR beta chain. The antigen remains unidentified. The data were taken from a study of beta chain features in type 1 diabetes. Study-level results: Across all four CD4+ subsets, people with type 1 diabetes showed modestly shorter TCRB CDR3s. In these data, an HLA type influence on TCRB rearrangement remained unresolved. Junctions at VDJ sites from type 1 diabetes patients had fewer insertions and more deletions.

Germline V gives CDR1 SGHRS, CDR2 YFSETQ. The CDR3 consists of 15 residues. J was trimmed by 9 bases and V by 3 bases; bases with no gene match: 7. Over 95% purity was reached by all sorted populations. TCRB transcripts that were expressed got sequenced, as all of the isolated RNA had been reverse transcribed. An average around 3.3 million reads came from naive, central memory and regulatory T cell samples. The table came from immunoSEQ multiplex PCR; TCRdb's copy has only in-frame clones and leaves some out. The table shows a few hundred thousand clones, with about 13% occurring only once. The gene calls are TRBV5-1 and TRBJ2-1, with TRBD2 matching 12 bases. Sequenced sample: naive CD4+ T cells from blood. The sequence was collected from a woman aged 18 to 35 with type 1 diabetes. Here the CDR3 reads CASSSLAGGPPEQFF. The CDR3 nucleotides are TGCGCCAGCAGCTCCCTAGCGGGAGGGCCGCCTGAGCAGTTCTTC.